The source of this TCR beta chain is a study of naive and memory T cell subsets. Broader study findings: Activation and differentiation may alter RNA-based TCR counts.

Concerning this clonotype: Its antigen is undetermined.

CDR3 length: 14 amino acids. The V gene lost 1 base and the J gene lost 2 bases, with 10 bases spanning the gap. Germline V gives CDR1 SGHRS, CDR2 YFSETQ. Two oligonucleotides, mixed equimolar, formed the beta constant-region primer covering TRBC1 and TRBC2. TCRdb processed the UMI-ligation and nested PCR reads anew with MiXCR; each CDR3 protein has one entry. The data contain roughly 98,000 distinct CDR3 sequences, roughly 7% of them singletons. This clonotype was obtained from a human donor in good health. The chain has TRBV5-1 and TRBJ2-7, with D hard to call. Sequenced input: central memory CD4+ T cells from blood. CDR3 loop: CASSLTGGAYEQYF. DNA of the CDR3: TGCGCCAGCAGCTTGACTGGCGGTGCCTACGAGCAGTACTTC.